The clone carrying this TCR beta chain showed up just a few times. Its antigen is unknown. The data originate from a study of post-analysis software for immune sequencing data. Study-wide results and limits: Significantly lower normalized Chao1 diversity was seen in multiple sclerosis patients than in controls. Controls showed lower frequencies than patients for four to six TRBV segments, and TRBV5-6, TRBV5-1 and TRBV20-1 were among these.

TCR beta libraries were prepared from cDNA with unique molecular identifiers. The authors obtained 500,000 or so cDNA molecules from roughly 1 to 10 million T cells. TCRdb re-analysed the PCR reads in MiXCR, keeping a single row per CDR3 protein. The sample carries 450,000 to 700,000 distinct CDR3 sequences, 44% recorded once. The length of the CDR3 is 14 residues. CDR1 is MGHDK, CDR2 SYGVNS, per germline. V was pared by 5 bases and J by 7 bases, with 17 bases between. The V and J genes are TRBV25-1 and TRBJ1-2; D might be TRBD1 (5 bases). The clonotype originates from a girl aged 5-17 years with multiple sclerosis. What was sequenced was blood. The CDR3 DNA is TGTGCCAGCAGTCCCACGGGGCAGGGCCGTGGCTACACCTTC. This sequence encodes CASSPTGQGRGYTF.